A selection of T cell receptor beta chains follows, all from one sample in a study of blood T cell repertoires in COVID-19. Sequencing used immunoSEQ multiplex PCR; TCRdb keeps in-frame clones, though not all of them. The sample has approximately 240,000 clones, around 84% seen once. Sequencing was performed on peripheral blood. These receptors all come from a woman over 75 with active or convalescent COVID-19. CDR3s include the opening cysteine and the closing phenylalanine or tryptophan. A D gene is named only where the DNA matches it firmly. A row's size may be missing; if present it is once, few, many or a size class.

J	V	size	D	DNA	CDR3
TRBJ2-1	TRBV23-1	.	TRBD2	TGCGCCAGCAGTCAATCTTGCTCGACTAGCGGGGTATCCTACAATGAGCAGTTCTTC	CASSQSCSTSGVSYNEQFF
TRBJ2-7	TRBV7-7	.	TRBD2	TGTGCTAGCAGCTTAGCGTTTAGCGGGGGGTACGAGCAGTACTTC	CASSLAFSGGYEQYF
TRBJ2-1	TRBV30	.	TRBD2	TGTGCCTGGAGTGGGGGGACTAGCGGCTACAATGAGCAGTTCTTC	CAWSGGTSGYNEQFF
TRBJ1-6	TRBV6-5	.	TRBD1	TGTGCCAGCAGTTGGGGACAGTCCCTCTATAATTCACCCCTCCACTTT	CASSWGQSLYNSPLHF
TRBJ2-3	TRBV11-1	.	.	TGTGCCAGCAGAACTATCCGGTCAGATACGCAGTATTTT	CASRTIRSDTQYF
TRBJ2-7	TRBV5-1	.	.	TGCGCCAGCAGCTTGGCTACTAGCCCGAGCTCCTACGAGCAGTACTTC	CASSLATSPSSYEQYF
TRBJ1-6	TRBV2	.	.	TGTGCCAGCAGTGGAAAGCAGGGAGGTAATTCACCCCTCCACTTT	CASSGKQGGNSPLHF
TRBJ2-6	TRBV3-1/TRBV3-2	.	.	TGTGCCAGCAGCCAAGATATCGCGCCCTCTGGGGCCAACGTCCTGACTTTC	CASSQDIAPSGANVLTF
TRBJ2-7	TRBV7-2	.	.	TGTGCCAGCAGCCCCGGAGAGGGCTACGAGCAGTACTTC	CASSPGEGYEQYF
TRBJ2-1	TRBV28	.	.	TGTGCCAGCAGTTTGCGGGTGTCCTACAATGAGCAGTTCTTC	CASSLRVSYNEQFF
TRBJ1-6	TRBV4-3	.	.	TGCGCCAGCAGACCCGGACAGCTTTATAATTCACCCCTCCACTTT	CASRPGQLYNSPLHF
TRBJ1-2	TRBV6-5	.	.	TGTGCCAGCAGTTACAGCAGGGGCTCCTATGGCTACACCTTC	CASSYSRGSYGYTF
TRBJ2-7	TRBV29-1	few	TRBD2	TGCAGCGTTGAAGATCTTAGCGGGGGAGACTACGAGCAGTACTTC	CSVEDLSGGDYEQYF
TRBJ2-5	TRBV10-3	once	.	TGTGCCATCAGTGAGCCCCGCATAGGGCTCCAGGGGGAGACCCAGTACTTC	CAISEPRIGLQGETQYF
TRBJ2-1	TRBV27	.	TRBD2	TGTGCCAGCAGTTTTTGGGAGGGTACCGACAATGAGCAGTTCTTC	CASSFWEGTDNEQFF
TRBJ2-1	TRBV4-1	.	.	TGCGCCAGCAGCCAAGTCGGGGGTTTACATGAGCAGTTCTTC	CASSQVGGLHEQFF
TRBJ1-2	TRBV7-3	.	.	TGTGCCAGCAGCCCGGGGGGGAGCAAAAATGGCTACACCTTC	CASSPGGSKNGYTF
TRBJ2-1	TRBV5-1	once	TRBD2	TGCGCCAGCAGCACCGGGACTAGCGGGAGGTTGAATGAGCAGTTCTTC	CASSTGTSGRLNEQFF
TRBJ1-2	TRBV28	.	.	TGTGCCAGCAGTCTTACAGGGAAGTATGGCTACACCTTC	CASSLTGKYGYTF
TRBJ1-6	TRBV28	once	.	TGTGCCAGCAATGGCCCCCTCCACTTT	CASNGPLHF
TRBJ2-7	TRBV6-2/TRBV6-3	.	TRBD2	TGTGCCAGCAGCGAGGGACTAGCGTCCTACGAGCAGTACTTC	CASSEGLASYEQYF
TRBJ2-3	TRBV24-1	.	TRBD1	TGTGCCACCAGTAGGGGGCAAGGGTCAGCAGATACGCAGTATTTT	CATSRGQGSADTQYF
TRBJ1-2	TRBV9	.	.	TGTGCCAGCAGCGTAGACGTTCTGGGGGCCTATGGCTACACCTTC	CASSVDVLGAYGYTF
TRBJ2-7	TRBV6-5	.	.	TGTGCCAGCAGTTCCGACACCTACGGGGTCTACGAGCAGTACTTC	CASSSDTYGVYEQYF
TRBJ2-2	TRBV7-9	.	.	TGTGCCAGCGGCCGACCGGGACAAAGGTTTACCGGGGAGCTGTTTTTT	CASGRPGQRFTGELFF
TRBJ1-1	TRBV5-1	.	.	TGCGCCAGCAGCGGCAGGGGAGACACTGAAGCTTTCTTT	CASSGRGDTEAFF